This TCR beta chain is from a study of T cells in Graves' hyperthyroidism and ophthalmopathy. This clonotype was recorded at least ten times. Trimming took 0 bases from V and 8 from J, leaving 13 bases between them. The CDR3 spans 14 residues. Germline loops: CDR1 LGHDT, CDR2 YNNKEL (reference sequence). The CDR3 regions of TCR beta were amplified from RNA transcripts. Using the HTBI primer set, a first-round RT-PCR was run on the TCR CDR3. TCRdb reprocessed the multiplex PCR reads via MiXCR and lists one record per CDR3 protein. The sample yields approximately 400,000 distinct CDR3 sequences, more than 12% seen once.

The clonotype originates from a man in his fifties or sixties with Graves' ophthalmopathy. The chain employs TRBV3-1 and TRBJ1-2, with D maybe TRBD1 (5 bases). The specimen sequenced was blood. The CDR3 loop is CASSQDPGAGGYTF. CDR3 coding DNA: TGTGCCAGCAGCCAAGATCCCGGGGCCGGAGGCTACACCTTC.